This TCR beta chain was captured in a study of cytomegalovirus exposure and HLA in healthy donors. General observations from the study: When analyzed later, the rates of TCR association showed variation by HLA locus, with DRB1 the most and HLA-C the fewest. Specific recognition of CMV antigens was confirmed in vitro for a few chains (all CMV-associated). A list of roughly 180 TCR beta chains associated with cytomegalovirus was given.

This PCR relied on a set of 60 Vbeta primers and 13 Jbeta primers. Clones were read by immunoSEQ multiplex PCR, and TCRdb kept only the in-frame ones, dropping some. This table holds 100,000 to 150,000 clones, approximately 80% found once. The CDR3 is 14 amino acids. Germline lookup yields CDR1 SGHTA and CDR2 FQGNSA. The germline V and J ends were trimmed by 1 base and 4 bases, with 8 bases remaining between them. Of note for this clone: Its cognate antigen is unknown.

This sequence joins TRBV7-2 and TRBJ1-5; D is undetermined. Sequencing was carried out using PBMCs. This receptor was identified in a male donor in good health and CMV-seropositive. The CDR3 DNA reads TGTGCCAGCAGCTTAGAGCCTCTTAATCAGCCCCAGCATTTT. Residues: CASSLEPLNQPQHF.